Many counts were recorded for the clone carrying this T cell receptor beta chain. Its antigen is as yet unknown. These data come from a study of T-cell reconstitution after alpha-beta-depleted transplantation in children. Study outcomes and limitations: T-cell counts and diversity at one year following transplant were attributed mainly to newly produced T cells. About two months after transplant, alpha-beta T cells reportedly came from several hundred expanded graft clones. Day-60 TCRbeta diversity that was high in some patients was derived from surviving recipient T cells and thymic progenitors.

This sample's TCRbeta library carried unique molecular identifier barcodes. MiXCR was run by TCRdb on the PCR reads, yielding one entry per CDR3 protein. The data hold 60,000 or so distinct CDR3 sequences, with less than 55% observed a single time. Germline values: CDR1 SGHRS, CDR2 YFSETQ. This CDR3 region has 14 residues. The ends were cut back, 2 bases at V and 5 bases at J, with 12 bases in the middle. This material consisted of PBMCs, mostly from graft donor cells, taken 360 days after TCRalphabeta/CD19-depleted stem cell transplant. The rearrangement links TRBV5-1 to TRBJ2-3; D is uncertain. This TCR was recovered from a male patient between 10 and 17 years old who had a stem cell transplant for acute lymphoblastic leukemia, so the T cells may come from the graft donor. CDR3: CASSFSGIGDTQYF. DNA for the CDR3: TGCGCCAGCAGCTTCTCTGGGATTGGAGATACGCAGTATTTT.